These T cell receptor beta chains were read from a single sample in a study of blood T cells in healthy people across ages. Each CDR3 protein gets one entry after TCRdb re-called the 5' RACE reads with MiXCR. The sample shows around 900,000 distinct CDR3 sequences, 29% of them seen only once. The sample was blood. These TCRs come from a woman aged 80 or over in good health. The CDR3 runs from the conserved cysteine through the conserved F or W. The D gene is left open where the match is weak. Size tells how often a clone was seen (once, few, many) or the class of an expanded clone, and some rows leave it out.

v_gene	j_gene	abundance	d_gene	CDR3aa	CDR3nt
TRBV6-5	TRBJ1-2	-	TRBD1	CASSDPGQGISYTF	TGTGCCAGCAGTGACCCGGGACAGGGTATCAGCTACACCTTC
TRBV12-3/TRBV12-4	TRBJ2-3	-	-	CASSKRGRLDAEYF	TGTGCCAGCAGTAAACGAGGGAGATTAGATGCGGAGTATTTT
TRBV6-4	TRBJ2-6	many	-	CATSDRAGANVLTF	TGTGCCACCTCCGACAGAGCTGGGGCCAACGTCCTGACTTTC
TRBV7-2	TRBJ1-6	many	-	CASRQNRDRNSPLHF	TGTGCCAGCAGACAAAACAGGGACCGTAATTCACCCCTCCACTTT
TRBV14	TRBJ2-1	many	-	CASSQVPGSSYNEQFF	TGTGCCAGCAGCCAAGTTCCCGGGAGCTCCTACAATGAGCAGTTCTTC
TRBV7-2	TRBJ2-3	many	-	CASSPVDTQYF	TGTGCCAGCAGCCCGGTGGATACGCAGTATTTT
TRBV4-3	TRBJ1-2	many	TRBD1	CASSQGQGAAGYTF	TGCGCCAGCAGCCAAGGACAGGGGGCGGCTGGCTACACCTTC
TRBV7-9	TRBJ2-5	-	-	CASSLRQGSPQETQYF	TGTGCCAGCAGCTTAAGGCAGGGGAGCCCTCAAGAGACCCAGTACTTC
TRBV30	TRBJ1-2	-	TRBD1	CAWRYPGQGRRGYTF	TGTGCCTGGAGATATCCGGGACAGGGACGAAGAGGCTACACCTTC
TRBV4-3	TRBJ2-3	-	TRBD2	CASSPAGAASTDTQYF	TGCGCCAGCAGCCCAGCGGGGGCGGCCAGCACAGATACGCAGTATTTT
TRBV6-5	TRBJ2-6	few	-	CASSYSRSSGANVLTF	TGTGCCAGCAGTTACTCGAGGAGCTCTGGGGCCAACGTCCTGACTTTC
TRBV10-3	TRBJ2-3	many	-	CAISRQGNTDTQYF	TGTGCCATCAGTCGTCAGGGGAACACAGATACGCAGTATTTT
TRBV7-2	TRBJ2-7	many	-	CASSLGFQGSHEQYF	TGTGCCAGCAGCTTAGGATTTCAGGGGTCCCACGAGCAGTACTTC
TRBV30	TRBJ2-3	many	-	CAWRALADTQYF	TGTGCCTGGAGGGCCCTTGCCGATACGCAGTATTTT
TRBV6-5	TRBJ2-7	many	-	CASSSTGSGAYEQYF	TGTGCCAGCAGCTCAACAGGGTCTGGGGCCTACGAGCAGTACTTC
TRBV10-3	TRBJ1-2	-	TRBD1	CAISATRDSYNYGYTF	TGTGCCATCAGTGCTACTCGGGACAGTTATAACTATGGCTACACCTTC
TRBV18	TRBJ1-2	-	-	CASSLEGSANYGCTF	TGTGCCAGCTCACTAGAGGGCTCTGCTAACTATGGCTGCACCTTC
TRBV2	TRBJ2-7	many	-	CASRTVYEQYF	TGTGCCAGCAGGACAGTCTACGAGCAGTACTTC
TRBV15	TRBJ2-2	-	-	CATSARQSANTGELFF	TGTGCCACCAGCGCCCGACAGAGCGCGAACACCGGGGAGCTGTTTTTT
TRBV7-2	TRBJ1-4	-	-	CASSRRGPGVEKRFF	TGTGCCAGCAGCCGGCGGGGGCCCGGAGTCGAAAAACGGTTTTTT
TRBV10-3	TRBJ2-5	-	TRBD2	CAISDGGGAAETQYF	TGTGCCATCAGTGATGGCGGGGGGGCGGCAGAGACCCAGTACTTC
TRBV7-2	TRBJ1-1	-	-	CASHRAGATEAFF	TGTGCCAGCCACCGGGCAGGGGCCACTGAAGCTTTCTTT
TRBV11-2	TRBJ1-1	-	-	CASSPSGQNTEAFF	TGTGCCAGCAGCCCCTCGGGACAAAACACTGAAGCTTTCTTT
TRBV15	TRBJ1-5	many	TRBD1	CATSRGPGQNNQPQHF	TGTGCCACCAGCAGAGGACCGGGACAGAACAATCAGCCCCAGCATTTT
TRBV12-3/TRBV12-4	TRBJ2-5	-	-	CASSQLGEAQNF	TGTGCCAGCAGTCAGCTCGGAGAGGCCCAGAACTTC
TRBV3-1	TRBJ1-2	many	-	CASSPTHRGQGYGYTF	TGTGCCAGCAGCCCAACCCATCGTGGACAAGGATATGGCTACACCTTC
TRBV20-1	TRBJ1-2	many	TRBD1	CSVLRGSSYGYTF	TGCAGTGTTCTCAGGGGGAGTTCCTATGGCTACACCTTC
TRBV7-2	TRBJ1-6	many	-	CASSSQGVASPLHF	TGTGCCAGCAGCTCCCAAGGCGTTGCTTCACCCCTCCACTTT